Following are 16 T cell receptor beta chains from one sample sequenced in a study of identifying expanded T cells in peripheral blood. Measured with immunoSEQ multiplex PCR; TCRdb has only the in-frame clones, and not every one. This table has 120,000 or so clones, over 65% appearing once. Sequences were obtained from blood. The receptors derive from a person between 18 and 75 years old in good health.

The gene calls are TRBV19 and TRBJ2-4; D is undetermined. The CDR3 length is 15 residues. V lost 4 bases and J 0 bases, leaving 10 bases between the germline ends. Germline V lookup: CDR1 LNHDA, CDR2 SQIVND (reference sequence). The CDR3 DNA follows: TGTGCCAGTAGTACCGCTCTTATAGCCAAAAACATTCAGTACTTC. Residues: CASSTALIAKNIQYF.

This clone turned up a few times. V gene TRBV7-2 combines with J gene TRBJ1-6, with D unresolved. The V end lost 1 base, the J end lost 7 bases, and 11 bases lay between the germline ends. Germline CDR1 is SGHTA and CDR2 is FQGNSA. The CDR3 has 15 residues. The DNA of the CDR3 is TGTGCCAGCAGCTTAGGGGCCCTAACCAATTCACCCCTCCACTTT. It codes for CASSLGALTNSPLHF. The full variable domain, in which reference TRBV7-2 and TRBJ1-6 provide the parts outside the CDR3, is GAGVSQSPSNKVTEKGKDVELRCDPISGHTALYWYRQSLGQGLEFLIYFQGNSAPDKSGLPSDRFSAERTGGSVSTLTIQRTQQEDSAVYLCASSLGALTNSPLHFGNGTRLTVT.

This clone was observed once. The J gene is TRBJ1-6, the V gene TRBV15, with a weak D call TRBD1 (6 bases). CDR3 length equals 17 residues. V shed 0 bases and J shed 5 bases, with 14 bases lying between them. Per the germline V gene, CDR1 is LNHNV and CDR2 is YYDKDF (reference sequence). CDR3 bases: TGTGCCACCAGCAGAGAGGAACTGGGGGGCAATAATTCACCCCTCCACTTT. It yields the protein CATSREELGGNNSPLHF.

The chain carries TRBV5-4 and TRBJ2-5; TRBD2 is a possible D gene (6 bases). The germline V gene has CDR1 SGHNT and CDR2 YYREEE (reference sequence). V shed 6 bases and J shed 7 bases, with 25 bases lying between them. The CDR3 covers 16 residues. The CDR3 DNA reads TGTGCCAGCACCCCTTTGTGGGGGGAAGGAGGTGGGACCCAGTACTTC. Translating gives CASTPLWGEGGGTQYF.

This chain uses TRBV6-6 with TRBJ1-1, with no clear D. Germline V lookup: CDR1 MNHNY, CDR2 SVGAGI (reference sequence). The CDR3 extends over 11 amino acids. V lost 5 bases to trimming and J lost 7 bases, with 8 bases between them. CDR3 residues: CASSEALEAFF. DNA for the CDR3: TGTGCCAGCAGTGAGGCACTTGAAGCTTTCTTT.

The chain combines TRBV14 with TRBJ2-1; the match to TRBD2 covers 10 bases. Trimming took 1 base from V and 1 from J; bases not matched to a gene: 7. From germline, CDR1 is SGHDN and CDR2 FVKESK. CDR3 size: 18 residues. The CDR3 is CASSQVSGGPHSYNEQFF. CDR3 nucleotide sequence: TGTGCCAGCAGCCAAGTTAGCGGGGGGCCCCATTCCTACAATGAGCAGTTCTTC.

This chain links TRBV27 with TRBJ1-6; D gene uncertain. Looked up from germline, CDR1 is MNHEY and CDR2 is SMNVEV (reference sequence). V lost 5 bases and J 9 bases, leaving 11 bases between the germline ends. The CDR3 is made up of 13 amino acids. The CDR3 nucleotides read TGTGCCAGCAGTAAAGGGTCCGGTTCACCCCTCCACTTT. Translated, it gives CASSKGSGSPLHF.

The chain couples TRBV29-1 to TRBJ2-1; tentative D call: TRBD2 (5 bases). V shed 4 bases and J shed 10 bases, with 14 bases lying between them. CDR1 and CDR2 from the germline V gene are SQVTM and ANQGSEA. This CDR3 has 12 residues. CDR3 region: CSVVTGLEEQFF. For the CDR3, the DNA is TGCAGCGTTGTAACGGGGTTGGAGGAGCAGTTCTTC.

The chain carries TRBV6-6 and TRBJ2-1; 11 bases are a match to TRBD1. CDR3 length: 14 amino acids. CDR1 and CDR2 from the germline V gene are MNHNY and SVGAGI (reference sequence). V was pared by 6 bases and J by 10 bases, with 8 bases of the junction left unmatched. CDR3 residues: CASRRDRGTGEQFF. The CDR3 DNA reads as TGTGCCAGCAGGAGGGACAGGGGGACGGGGGAGCAGTTCTTC.

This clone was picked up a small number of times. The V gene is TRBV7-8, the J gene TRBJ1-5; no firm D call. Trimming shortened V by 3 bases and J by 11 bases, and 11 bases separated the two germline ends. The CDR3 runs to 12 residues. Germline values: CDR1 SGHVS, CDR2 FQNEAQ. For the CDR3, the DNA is TGTGCCAGCAGCTTCCTCGGTCAAACCCAGCATTTT. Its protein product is CASSFLGQTQHF.

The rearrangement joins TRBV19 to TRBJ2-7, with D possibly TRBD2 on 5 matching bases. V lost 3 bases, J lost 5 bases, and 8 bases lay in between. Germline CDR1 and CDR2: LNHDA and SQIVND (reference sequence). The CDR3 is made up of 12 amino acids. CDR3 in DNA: TGTGCCAGTAGTATTGTGGGAGACGAGCAGTACTTC. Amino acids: CASSIVGDEQYF.

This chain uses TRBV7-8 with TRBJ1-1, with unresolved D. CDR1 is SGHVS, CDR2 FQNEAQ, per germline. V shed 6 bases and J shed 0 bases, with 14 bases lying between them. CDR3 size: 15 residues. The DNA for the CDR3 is TGTGCCAGCAGTAATTCCCCCAATATGAACACTGAAGCTTTCTTT. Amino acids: CASSNSPNMNTEAFF.

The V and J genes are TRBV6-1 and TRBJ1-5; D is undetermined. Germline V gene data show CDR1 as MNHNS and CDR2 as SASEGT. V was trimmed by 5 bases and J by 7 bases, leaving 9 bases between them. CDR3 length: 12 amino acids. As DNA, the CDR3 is TGTGCCAGCAGTAAAGGTGACCAGCCCCAGCATTTT. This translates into CASSKGDQPQHF.

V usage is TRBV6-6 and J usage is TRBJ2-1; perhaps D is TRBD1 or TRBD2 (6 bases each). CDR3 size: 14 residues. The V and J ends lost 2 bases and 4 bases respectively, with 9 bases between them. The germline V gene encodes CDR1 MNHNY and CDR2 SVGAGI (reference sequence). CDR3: CASSYRGAYNEQFF. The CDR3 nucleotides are TGTGCCAGCAGTTACAGGGGGGCTTACAATGAGCAGTTCTTC.

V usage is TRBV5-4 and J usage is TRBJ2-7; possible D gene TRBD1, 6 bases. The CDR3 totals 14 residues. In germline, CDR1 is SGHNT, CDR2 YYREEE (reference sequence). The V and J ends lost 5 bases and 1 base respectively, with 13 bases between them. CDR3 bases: TGTGCCAGCAGAGAGGGGGTCCGATCCTACGAGCAGTACTTC. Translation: CASREGVRSYEQYF. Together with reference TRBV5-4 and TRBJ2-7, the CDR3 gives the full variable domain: ETGVTQSPTHLIKTRGQQVTLRCSSQSGHNTVSWYQQALGQGPQFIFQYYREEENGRGNFPPRFSGLQFPNYSSELNVNALELDDSALYLCASREGVRSYEQYFGPGTRLTVT.

DNA for the CDR3: TGTGCCAGCTCACCACCGGTTCGGGGAAGTGAAACCTACGAGCAGTACTTC. Encoded protein: CASSPPVRGSETYEQYF. The V and J genes are TRBV18 and TRBJ2-7, with D maybe TRBD2 (5 bases). V gave up 0 bases and J gave up 2 bases, with 17 bases separating them. This CDR3 region has 17 residues. Germline CDR1 reads KGHSH; CDR2 reads LQKENI.